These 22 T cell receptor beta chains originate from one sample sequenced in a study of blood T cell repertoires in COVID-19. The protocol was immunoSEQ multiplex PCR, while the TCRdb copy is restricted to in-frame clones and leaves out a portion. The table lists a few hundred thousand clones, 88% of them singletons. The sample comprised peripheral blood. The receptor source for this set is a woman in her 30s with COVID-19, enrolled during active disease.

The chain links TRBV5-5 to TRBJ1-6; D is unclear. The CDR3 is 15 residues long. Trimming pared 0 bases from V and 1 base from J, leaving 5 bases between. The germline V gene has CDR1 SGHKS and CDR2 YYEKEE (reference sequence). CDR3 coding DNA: TGTGCCAGCAGCTTGGCGGGTTCCTATAATTCACCCCTCCACTTT. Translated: CASSLAGSYNSPLHF.

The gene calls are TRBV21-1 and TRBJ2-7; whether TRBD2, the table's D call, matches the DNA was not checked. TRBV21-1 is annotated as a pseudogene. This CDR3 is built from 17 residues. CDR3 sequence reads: CASSKEASGRPTYEQYF. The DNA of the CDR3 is TGTGCCAGCAGCAAAGAGGCTAGCGGGAGACCGACCTACGAGCAGTACTTC.

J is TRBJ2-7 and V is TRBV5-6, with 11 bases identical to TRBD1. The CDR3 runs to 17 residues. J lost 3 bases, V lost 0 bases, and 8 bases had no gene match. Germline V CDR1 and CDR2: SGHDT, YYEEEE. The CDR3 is CASSLGQWTGGGYEQYF. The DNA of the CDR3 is TGTGCCAGCAGCTTGGGCCAATGGACAGGGGGCGGCTACGAGCAGTACTTC.

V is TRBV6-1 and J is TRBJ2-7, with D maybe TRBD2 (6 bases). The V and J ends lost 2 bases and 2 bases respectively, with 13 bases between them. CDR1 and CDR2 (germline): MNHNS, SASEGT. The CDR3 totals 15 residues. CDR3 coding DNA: TGTGCCAGCAGTGAATCGTGGCGGGGCACCTACGAGCAGTACTTC. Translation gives CASSESWRGTYEQYF.

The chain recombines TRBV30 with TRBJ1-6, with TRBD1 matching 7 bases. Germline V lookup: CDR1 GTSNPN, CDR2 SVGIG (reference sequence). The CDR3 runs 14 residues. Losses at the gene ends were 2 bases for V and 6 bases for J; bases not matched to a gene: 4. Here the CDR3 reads CAWSMDRSNSPLHF. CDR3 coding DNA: TGTGCCTGGAGTATGGACAGGAGTAATTCACCCCTCCACTTT.

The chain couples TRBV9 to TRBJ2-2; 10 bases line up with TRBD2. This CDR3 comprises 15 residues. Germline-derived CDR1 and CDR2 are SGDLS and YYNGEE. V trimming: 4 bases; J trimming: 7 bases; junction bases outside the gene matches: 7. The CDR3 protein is CASSPSGRASGELFF. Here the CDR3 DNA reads TGTGCCAGCAGCCCGAGCGGGAGGGCCAGCGGGGAGCTGTTTTTT.

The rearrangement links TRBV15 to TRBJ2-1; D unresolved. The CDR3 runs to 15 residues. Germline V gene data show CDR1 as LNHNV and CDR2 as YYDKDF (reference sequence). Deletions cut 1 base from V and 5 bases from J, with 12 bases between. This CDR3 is CATSRGGPRDNEQFF. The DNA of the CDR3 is TGTGCCACCAGCAGAGGAGGCCCTCGGGACAATGAGCAGTTCTTC.

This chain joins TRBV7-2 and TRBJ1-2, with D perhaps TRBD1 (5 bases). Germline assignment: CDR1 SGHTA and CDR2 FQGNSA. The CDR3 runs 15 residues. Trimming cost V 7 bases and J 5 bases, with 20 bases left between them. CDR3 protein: CASTPGGLENYGYTF. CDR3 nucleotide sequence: TGTGCCAGCACCCCGGGGGGACTTGAGAATTATGGCTACACCTTC.

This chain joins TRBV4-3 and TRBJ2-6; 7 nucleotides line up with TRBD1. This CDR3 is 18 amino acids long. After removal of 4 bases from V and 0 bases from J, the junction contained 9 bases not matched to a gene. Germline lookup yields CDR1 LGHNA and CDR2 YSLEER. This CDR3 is CASSPRTGWSSGANVLTF. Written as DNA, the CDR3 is TGCGCCAGCAGCCCCCGGACAGGTTGGTCCTCTGGGGCCAACGTCCTGACTTTC.

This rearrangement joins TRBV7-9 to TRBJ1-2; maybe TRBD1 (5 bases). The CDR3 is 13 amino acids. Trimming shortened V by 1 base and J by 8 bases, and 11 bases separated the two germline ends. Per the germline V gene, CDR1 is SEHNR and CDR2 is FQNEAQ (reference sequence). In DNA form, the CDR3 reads TGTGCCAGCAGCTTAGATAGGGGATCAGGCTACACCTTC. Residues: CASSLDRGSGYTF.

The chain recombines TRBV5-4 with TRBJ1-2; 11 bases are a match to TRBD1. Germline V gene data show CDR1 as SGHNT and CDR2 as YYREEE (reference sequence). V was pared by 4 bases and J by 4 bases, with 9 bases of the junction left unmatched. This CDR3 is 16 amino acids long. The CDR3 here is CASSAGTGGPSYGYTF. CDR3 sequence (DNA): TGTGCCAGCAGCGCCGGGACAGGGGGGCCTAGCTATGGCTACACCTTC.

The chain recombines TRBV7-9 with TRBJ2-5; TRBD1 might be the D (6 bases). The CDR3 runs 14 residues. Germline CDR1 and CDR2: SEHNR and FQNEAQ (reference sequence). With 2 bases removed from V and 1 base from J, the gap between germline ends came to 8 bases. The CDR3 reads CASSLLQGQETQYF. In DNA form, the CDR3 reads TGTGCCAGCAGCTTATTACAGGGCCAAGAGACCCAGTACTTC.

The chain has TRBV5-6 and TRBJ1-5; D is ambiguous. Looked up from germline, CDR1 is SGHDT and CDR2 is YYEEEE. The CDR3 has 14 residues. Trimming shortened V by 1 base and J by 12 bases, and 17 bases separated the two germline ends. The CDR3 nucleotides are TGTGCCAGCAGCTTGCGAGCGATCCAGGAGGTCCAGCATTTT. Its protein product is CASSLRAIQEVQHF.

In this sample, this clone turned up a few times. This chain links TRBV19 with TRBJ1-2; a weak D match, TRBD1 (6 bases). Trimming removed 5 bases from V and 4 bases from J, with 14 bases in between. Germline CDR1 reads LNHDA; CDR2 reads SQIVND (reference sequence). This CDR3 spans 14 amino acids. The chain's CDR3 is CASSRTELSYGYTF. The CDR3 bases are TGTGCCAGTAGTCGGACAGAGCTCTCCTATGGCTACACCTTC.

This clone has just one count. CDR3 in amino acids: CASSTGPDRDRGYTF. The CDR3 region has the DNA TGCGCCAGCAGCACGGGGCCTGACAGGGACCGTGGCTACACCTTC. The V and J genes are TRBV5-1 and TRBJ1-2, with 7 bases fitting TRBD1. V shed 4 bases, J shed 7 bases, and the junction held 13 bases outside the gene matches. CDR1 and CDR2 from the germline V gene are SGHRS and YFSETQ. This CDR3 has 15 amino acids.

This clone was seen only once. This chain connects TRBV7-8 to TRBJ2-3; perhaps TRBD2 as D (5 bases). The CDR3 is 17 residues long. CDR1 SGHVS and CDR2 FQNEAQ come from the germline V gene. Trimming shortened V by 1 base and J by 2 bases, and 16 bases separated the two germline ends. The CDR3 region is CASSLVVLGGSTDTQYF. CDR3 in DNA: TGTGCCAGCAGCTTAGTGGTACTGGGCGGGTCCACAGATACGCAGTATTTT.

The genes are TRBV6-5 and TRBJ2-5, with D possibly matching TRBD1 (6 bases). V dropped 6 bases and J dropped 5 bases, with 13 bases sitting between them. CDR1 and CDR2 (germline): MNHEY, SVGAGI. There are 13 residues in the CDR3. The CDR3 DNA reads TGTGCCAGCAGCGGACAGTCAGAGGAGACCCAGTACTTC. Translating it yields CASSGQSEETQYF.

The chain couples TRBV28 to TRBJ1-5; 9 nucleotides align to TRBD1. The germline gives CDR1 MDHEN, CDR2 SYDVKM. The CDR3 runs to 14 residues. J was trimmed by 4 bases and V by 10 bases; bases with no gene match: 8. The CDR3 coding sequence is TGTGCCACCGGGGGACAGGGCGGTAATCAGCCCCAGCATTTT. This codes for CATGGQGGNQPQHF.

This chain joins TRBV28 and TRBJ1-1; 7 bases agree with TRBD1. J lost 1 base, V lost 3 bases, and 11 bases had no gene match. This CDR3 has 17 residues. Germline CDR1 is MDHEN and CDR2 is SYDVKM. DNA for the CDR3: TGTGCCAGCAGTTTCCCAGCTCGGACAGGAAAGAACACTGAAGCTTTCTTT. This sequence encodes CASSFPARTGKNTEAFF.

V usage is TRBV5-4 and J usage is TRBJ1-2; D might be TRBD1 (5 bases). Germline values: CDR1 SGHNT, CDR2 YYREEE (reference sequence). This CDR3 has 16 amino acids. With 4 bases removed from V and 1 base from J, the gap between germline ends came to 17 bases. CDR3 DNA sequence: TGTGCCAGCAGCCCGGGCGGCGGGGGAGTTAACTATGGCTACACCTTC. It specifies CASSPGGGGVNYGYTF.

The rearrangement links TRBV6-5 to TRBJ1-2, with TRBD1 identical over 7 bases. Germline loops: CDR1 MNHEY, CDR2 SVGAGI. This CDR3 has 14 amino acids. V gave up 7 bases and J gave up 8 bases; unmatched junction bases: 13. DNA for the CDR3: TGTGCCAGCATTACGGGACAGAACAAAGGAGGCTACACCTTC. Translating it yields CASITGQNKGGYTF.

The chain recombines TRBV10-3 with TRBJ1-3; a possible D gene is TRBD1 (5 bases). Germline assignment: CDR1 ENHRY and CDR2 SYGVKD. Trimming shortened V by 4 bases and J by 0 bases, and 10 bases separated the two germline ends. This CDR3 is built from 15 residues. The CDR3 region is CAISAQGLSGNTIYF. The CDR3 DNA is TGTGCCATCAGTGCGCAGGGACTCTCTGGAAACACCATATATTTT.